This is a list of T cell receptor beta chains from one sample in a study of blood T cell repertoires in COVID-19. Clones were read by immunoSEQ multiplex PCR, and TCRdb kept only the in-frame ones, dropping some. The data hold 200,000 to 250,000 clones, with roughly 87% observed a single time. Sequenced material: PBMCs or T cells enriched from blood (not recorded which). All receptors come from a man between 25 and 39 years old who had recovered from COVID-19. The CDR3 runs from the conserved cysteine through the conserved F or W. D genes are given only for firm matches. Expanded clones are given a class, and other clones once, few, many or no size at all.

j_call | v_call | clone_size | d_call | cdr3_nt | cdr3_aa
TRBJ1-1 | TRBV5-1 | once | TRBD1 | TGCGCCAGCAGCTTGGGGGAAGGGACAGCGAACACTGAAGCTTTCTTT | CASSLGEGTANTEAFF
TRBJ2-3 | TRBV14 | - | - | TGTGCCAGCAGCCAGCGGGAATCAACAGATACGCAGTATTTT | CASSQRESTDTQYF
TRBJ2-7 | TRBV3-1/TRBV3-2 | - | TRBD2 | TGTGCCAGCAGCCAGGTAAGCGGGAGAGCATACGAGCAGTACTTC | CASSQVSGRAYEQYF
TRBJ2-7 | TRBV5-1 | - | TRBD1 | TGCGCCAGCAGCGGGGACAGTTTTACTACATCCGAGCAGTACTTC | CASSGDSFTTSEQYF
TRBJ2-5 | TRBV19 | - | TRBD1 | TGTGCCAGTAGTCCGGGACAGGGCATGAACAGGGCGACCCAGTACTTC | CASSPGQGMNRATQYF
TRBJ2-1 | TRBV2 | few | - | TGTGCCAGCAGAGTCGAGCACGATGAGCAGTTCTTC | CASRVEHDEQFF
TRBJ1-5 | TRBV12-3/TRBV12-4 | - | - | TGTGCCAGCAGCCCATCCCCTCAGCCCCAGCATTTT | CASSPSPQPQHF
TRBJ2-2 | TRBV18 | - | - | TGTGCCAGCACAATCAGGGCAAACACCGGGGAGCTGTTTTTT | CASTIRANTGELFF
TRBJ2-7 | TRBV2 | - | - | TGTGCCAGAGGAGCGGCCTACGAGCAGTACTTC | CARGAAYEQYF
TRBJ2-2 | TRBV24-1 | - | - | TGTGCCACCAGTGAACCGGGGGACACCGGGGAGCTGTTTTTT | CATSEPGDTGELFF
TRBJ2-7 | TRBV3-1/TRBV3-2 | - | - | TGTGCCAGCAGCCAAGCGGCCTACGAGCAGTACTTC | CASSQAAYEQYF
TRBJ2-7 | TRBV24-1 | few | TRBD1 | TGTGCCACCGTTTATACAGGGGTAAGCTACGAGCAGTACTTC | CATVYTGVSYEQYF
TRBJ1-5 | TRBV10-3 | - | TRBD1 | TGTGCCATCAGTGAGTCGGACAGGGTGGGCGATCAGCCCCAGCATTTT | CAISESDRVGDQPQHF
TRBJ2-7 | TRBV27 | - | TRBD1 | TGTGCCAGCAGAGGGGGAGGGTTTAGACAGGGGGTCCCCTACGAGCAGTACTTC | CASRGGGFRQGVPYEQYF